Listed below are T cell receptor beta chains from one sample, sequenced in a study of early T cells in non-severe SARS-CoV-2 infection. TCRdb recomputed calls from the 5' RACE reads with MiXCR, one row per CDR3 protein. The table lists tens of thousands of distinct CDR3 sequences, about 25% of them singletons, with about 4.6% in the top ten. Sample: whole blood, taken at baseline. The receptor source for this set is an adult who was a healthcare worker with PCR-confirmed SARS-CoV-2 infection or an uninfected control (not recorded which). Both conserved end residues are part of each CDR3. D genes are given only for firm matches. Size is omitted from some rows. Given values are once, few, many or a class for expanded clones.

d_call,clone_size,v_call,j_call,cdr3_nt,cdr3_aa
TRBD2,medium-sized,TRBV7-2,TRBJ2-2,TGTGCCAGCAGCTTAAGGACTAGCGGGGACCGAGGCACCGGGGAGCTGTTTTTT,CASSLRTSGDRGTGELFF
TRBD1,NA,TRBV7-3,TRBJ2-1,TGTGCCAGCAGCTTTACCGGGACAGGGGACAATGAGCAGTTCTTC,CASSFTGTGDNEQFF
TRBD2,NA,TRBV5-4,TRBJ2-3,TGTGCCAGCAGCCCACAGGTAGCGGGGGCCGGGGCAGATACGCAGTATTTT,CASSPQVAGAGADTQYF
NA,NA,TRBV27,TRBJ1-1,TGTGCCAGCAGTTTATTTTCAGGGACGAGGACTGAAGCTTTCTTT,CASSLFSGTRTEAFF
TRBD2,few,TRBV20-1,TRBJ2-3,TGCAGTGCTAGAGACCCGACTAGCGGGGGGTCCTATACGCAGTATTTT,CSARDPTSGGSYTQYF
TRBD1,few,TRBV7-3,TRBJ1-1,TGTGCCAGCAGCCGCGACAGGGGGAATGGAGCTTTCTTT,CASSRDRGNGAFF
NA,few,TRBV18,TRBJ1-1,TGTGCCAGCTCACCAAACAGCGGGGGTGAGGAAGCTTTCTTT,CASSPNSGGEEAFF
NA,medium-sized,TRBV6-6,TRBJ2-3,TGTGCCAGCAGTTGGAGGGACCGCACAGATACGCAGTATTTT,CASSWRDRTDTQYF
TRBD1,few,TRBV6-4,TRBJ2-1,TGTGCCAGCAGCGGGACAGGCACATCCTACAATGAGCAGTTCTTC,CASSGTGTSYNEQFF
NA,NA,TRBV5-1,TRBJ1-1,TGCGCCAGCAGCCCTTATGTAGGAAATACAAACACTGAAGCTTTCTTT,CASSPYVGNTNTEAFF
NA,few,TRBV23-1,TRBJ1-4,TGCGCCAGCAGTCAACCCCCTCCAATTCGGAAACTGTTTTTT,CASSQPPPIRKLFF
NA,NA,TRBV15,TRBJ1-5,TGTGCCACCAGCAGAGTAGGTCATAGCAATCAGCCCCAGCATTTT,CATSRVGHSNQPQHF
NA,NA,TRBV6-2/TRBV6-3,TRBJ1-2,TGTGCCAGCGGTATGGGGCCTGGCTGCACCTTC,CASGMGPGCTF
NA,few,TRBV6-5,TRBJ1-4,TGTGCCAGCAGTTACGACAGCCGTAATGAAAAACTGTTTTTT,CASSYDSRNEKLFF
NA,few,TRBV6-6,TRBJ1-1,TGTGCCAGCAGTTATACCCCTGACGGGACTGAAGCTTTCTTT,CASSYTPDGTEAFF
NA,NA,TRBV19,TRBJ1-5,TGTGCCAGTAGTGTGGGGGAAGGCAATCAGCCCCAGCATTTT,CASSVGEGNQPQHF
NA,NA,TRBV10-3,TRBJ2-3,TGTGCCACCAAACCGGGACTCAGCACAGATACGCAGTATTTT,CATKPGLSTDTQYF
TRBD2,few,TRBV2,TRBJ2-5,TGTGCCAGCAGGAGGGACTATCAAGAGACCCAGTACTTC,CASRRDYQETQYF
NA,few,TRBV7-9,TRBJ1-1,TGTGCCAGCAGCCCCCCGACGCTGGCGAGCACTGAAGCTTTCTTT,CASSPPTLASTEAFF
NA,NA,TRBV7-9,TRBJ2-7,TGTGCCAGCAGCGCGGCCGGGACACCTCAAGCCTACGAGCAGTACTTC,CASSAAGTPQAYEQYF
NA,NA,TRBV5-1,TRBJ2-7,TGCGCCAGCCATGATGTGGCCTCCTCCTACGAGCAGTACTTC,CASHDVASSYEQYF
TRBD1,few,TRBV11-2,TRBJ2-5,TGTGCCAGCAGCCCCTCTGGACAGGTTGAAGAGACCCAGTACTTC,CASSPSGQVEETQYF